This T cell receptor beta chain was sequenced in a study of OX40 agonist ivuxolimab in advanced cancers. The CDR3 has 17 residues. Trimming removed 2 bases from V and 6 bases from J; junction bases left unmatched: 11. Germline loops: CDR1 MGHRA, CDR2 YSYEKL. Clones were sequenced by immunoSEQ multiplex PCR, and TCRdb holds only the in-frame ones, with some missing. The sample shows under 20,000 clones, 78% of them seen only once. The chain is built from TRBV4-1 and TRBJ2-7; 12 bases are a match to TRBD2. The TCR comes from an adult with an advanced solid tumor such as melanoma, head and neck, liver or kidney cancer. Sequenced material: CD4+ or CD8+ T cells sorted from blood, taken in a trial of the OX40 agonist ivuxolimab. This CDR3 is CASSQPKPSGRAIEQYF. As DNA, the CDR3 is TGCGCCAGCAGCCAACCCAAGCCTAGCGGGAGGGCCATCGAGCAGTACTTC.